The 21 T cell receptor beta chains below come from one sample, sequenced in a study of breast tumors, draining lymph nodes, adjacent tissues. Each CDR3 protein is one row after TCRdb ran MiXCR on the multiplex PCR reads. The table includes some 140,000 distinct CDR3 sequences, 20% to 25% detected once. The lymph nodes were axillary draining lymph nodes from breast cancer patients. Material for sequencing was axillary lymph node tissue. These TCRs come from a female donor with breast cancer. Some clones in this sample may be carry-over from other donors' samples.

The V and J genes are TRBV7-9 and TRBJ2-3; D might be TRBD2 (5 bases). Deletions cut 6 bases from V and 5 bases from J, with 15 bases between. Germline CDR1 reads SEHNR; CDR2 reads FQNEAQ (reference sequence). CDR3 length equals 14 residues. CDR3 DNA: TGTGCCAGCAGTTTTGTGGCGGGTATAGATACGCAGTATTTT. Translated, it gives CASSFVAGIDTQYF.

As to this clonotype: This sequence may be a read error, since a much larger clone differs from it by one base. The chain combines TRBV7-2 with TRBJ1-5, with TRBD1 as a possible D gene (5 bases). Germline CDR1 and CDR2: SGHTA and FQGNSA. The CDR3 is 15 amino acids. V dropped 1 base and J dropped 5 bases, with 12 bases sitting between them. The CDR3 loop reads CASSLDGGYDQPQHF. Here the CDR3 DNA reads TGTGCCAGCAGCTTAGACGGGGGGTACGATCAGCCCCAGCATTTT.

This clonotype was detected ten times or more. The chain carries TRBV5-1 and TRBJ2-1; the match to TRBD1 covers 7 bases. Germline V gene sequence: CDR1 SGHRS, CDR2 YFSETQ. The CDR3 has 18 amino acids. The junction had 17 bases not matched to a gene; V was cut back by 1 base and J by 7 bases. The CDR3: CASSLSYRGSSLGNEQFF. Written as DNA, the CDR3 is TGCGCCAGCAGCTTGTCCTACAGGGGATCGTCGTTGGGGAATGAGCAGTTCTTC.

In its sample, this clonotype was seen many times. CDR3 region: CSARDRTGGSGNTIYF. CDR3 DNA sequence: TGCAGTGCTAGAGATCGGACAGGAGGATCAGGAAACACCATATATTTT. This chain links TRBV20-1 with TRBJ1-3; 7 bases map to TRBD1. The CDR3 sequence is 16 residues long. The germline CDR1 and CDR2 sequences are DFQATT and SNEGSKA (reference sequence). With 0 bases clipped from V and 4 bases from J, the junction kept 9 bases outside the gene matches.

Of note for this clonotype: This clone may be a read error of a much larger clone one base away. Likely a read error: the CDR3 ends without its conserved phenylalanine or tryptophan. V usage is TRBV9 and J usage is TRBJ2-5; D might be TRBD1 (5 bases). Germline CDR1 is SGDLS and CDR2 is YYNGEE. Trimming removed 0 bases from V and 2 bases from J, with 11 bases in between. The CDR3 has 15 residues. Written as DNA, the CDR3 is TGTGCCAGCAGCGTAGAACCTAGGGGACAAGAGACCCAGTACCTC. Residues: CASSVEPRGQETQYL.

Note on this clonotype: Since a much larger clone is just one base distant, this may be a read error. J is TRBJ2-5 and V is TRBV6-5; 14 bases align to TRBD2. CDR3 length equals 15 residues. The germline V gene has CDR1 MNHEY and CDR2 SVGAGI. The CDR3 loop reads CASSLGLAGVETRYF. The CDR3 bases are TGTGCCAGCAGTTTGGGACTAGCGGGAGTAGAGACCCGGTACTTC.

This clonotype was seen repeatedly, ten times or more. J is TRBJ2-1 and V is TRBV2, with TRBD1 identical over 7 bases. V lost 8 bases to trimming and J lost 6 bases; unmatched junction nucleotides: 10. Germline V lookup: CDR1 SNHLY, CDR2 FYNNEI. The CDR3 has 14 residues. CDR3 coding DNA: TGTGCCAGCGGACAGGTCTCCCAGCGCAATGAGCAGTTCTTC. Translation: CASGQVSQRNEQFF.

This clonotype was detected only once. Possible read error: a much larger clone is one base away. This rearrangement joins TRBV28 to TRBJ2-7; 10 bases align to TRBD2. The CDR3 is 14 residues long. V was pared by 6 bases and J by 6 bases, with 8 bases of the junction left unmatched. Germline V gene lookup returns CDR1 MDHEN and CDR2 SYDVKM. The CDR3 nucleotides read TGTGCCAGCAGGGCCCCGGGACTAGCGTTCGAGCAGTACTTC. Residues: CASRAPGLAFEQYF.

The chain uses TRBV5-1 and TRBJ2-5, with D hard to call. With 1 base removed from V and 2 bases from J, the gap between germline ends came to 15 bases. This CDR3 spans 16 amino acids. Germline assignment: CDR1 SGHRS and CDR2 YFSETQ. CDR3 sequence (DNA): TGCGCCAGCAGCTTGCTTCCACGGAGTATACAAGAGACCCAGTACTTC. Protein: CASSLLPRSIQETQYF.

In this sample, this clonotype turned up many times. The CDR3 protein is CSARDGRTGEQYF. In DNA, the CDR3 is TGCAGTGCTAGAGACGGGAGGACGGGAGAGCAGTACTTC. The chain couples TRBV20-1 to TRBJ2-7; 7 bases align to TRBD2. There are 13 residues in the CDR3. The junction had 6 bases not matched to a gene; V was cut back by 0 bases and J by 7 bases. Germline assignment: CDR1 DFQATT and CDR2 SNEGSKA (reference sequence).

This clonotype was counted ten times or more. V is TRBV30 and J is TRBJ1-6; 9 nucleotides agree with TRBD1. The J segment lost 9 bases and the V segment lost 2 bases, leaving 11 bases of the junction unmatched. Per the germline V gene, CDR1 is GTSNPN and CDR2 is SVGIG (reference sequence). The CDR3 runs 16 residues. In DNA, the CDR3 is TGTGCCTGGAGTCTACGGACAGGGGCTGGAGGTTCACCCCTCCACTTT. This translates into CAWSLRTGAGGSPLHF.

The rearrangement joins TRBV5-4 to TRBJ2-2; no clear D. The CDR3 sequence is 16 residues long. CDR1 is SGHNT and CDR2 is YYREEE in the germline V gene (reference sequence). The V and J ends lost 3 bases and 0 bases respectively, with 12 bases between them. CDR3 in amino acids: CASSSIEQANTGELFF. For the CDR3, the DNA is TGTGCCAGCAGCTCGATAGAGCAGGCGAACACCGGGGAGCTGTTTTTT.

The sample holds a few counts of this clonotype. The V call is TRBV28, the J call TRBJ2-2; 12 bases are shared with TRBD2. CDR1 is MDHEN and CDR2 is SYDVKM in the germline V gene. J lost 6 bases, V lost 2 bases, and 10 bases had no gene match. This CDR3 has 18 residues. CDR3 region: CASSLMETSGSIAGELFF. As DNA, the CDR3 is TGTGCCAGCAGTTTAATGGAGACTAGCGGGAGCATAGCCGGGGAGCTGTTTTTT.

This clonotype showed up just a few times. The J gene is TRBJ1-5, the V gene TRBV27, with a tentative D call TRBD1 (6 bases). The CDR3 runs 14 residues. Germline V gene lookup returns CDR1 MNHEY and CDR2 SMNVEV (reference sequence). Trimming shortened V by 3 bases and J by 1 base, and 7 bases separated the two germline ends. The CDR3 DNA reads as TGTGCCAGCAGTTTCCAGGGGAGCAATCAGCCCCAGCATTTT. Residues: CASSFQGSNQPQHF.

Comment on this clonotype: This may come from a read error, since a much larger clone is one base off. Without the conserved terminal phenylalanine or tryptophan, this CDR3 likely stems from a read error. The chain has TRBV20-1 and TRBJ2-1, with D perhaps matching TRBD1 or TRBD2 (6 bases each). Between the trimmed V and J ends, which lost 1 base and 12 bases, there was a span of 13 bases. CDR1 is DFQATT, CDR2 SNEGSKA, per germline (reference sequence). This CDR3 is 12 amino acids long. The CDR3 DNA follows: TGCAGTGCTAGAGTTGTCGGGGGCTTGCAGTTCTCC. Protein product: CSARVVGGLQFS.

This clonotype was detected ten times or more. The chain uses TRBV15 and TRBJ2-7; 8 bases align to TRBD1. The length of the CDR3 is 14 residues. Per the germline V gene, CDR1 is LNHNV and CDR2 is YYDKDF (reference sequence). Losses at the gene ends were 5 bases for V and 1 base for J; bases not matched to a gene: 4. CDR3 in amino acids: CATSRWDRSYEQYF. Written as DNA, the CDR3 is TGTGCCACCAGCCGTTGGGACAGGTCCTACGAGCAGTACTTC.

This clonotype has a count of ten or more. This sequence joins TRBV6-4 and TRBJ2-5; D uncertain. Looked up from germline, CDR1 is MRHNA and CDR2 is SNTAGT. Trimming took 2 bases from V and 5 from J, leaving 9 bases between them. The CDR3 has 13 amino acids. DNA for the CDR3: TGTGCCAGCAGTGACCCATGCTCCGAGACCCAGTACTTC. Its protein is CASSDPCSETQYF.

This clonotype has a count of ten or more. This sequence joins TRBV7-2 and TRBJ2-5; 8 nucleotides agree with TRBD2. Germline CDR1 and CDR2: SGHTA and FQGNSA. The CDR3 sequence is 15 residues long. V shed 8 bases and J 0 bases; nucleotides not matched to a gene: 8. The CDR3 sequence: CASVFAGGHQETQYF. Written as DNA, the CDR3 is TGTGCCAGCGTCTTTGCGGGAGGACACCAAGAGACCCAGTACTTC.

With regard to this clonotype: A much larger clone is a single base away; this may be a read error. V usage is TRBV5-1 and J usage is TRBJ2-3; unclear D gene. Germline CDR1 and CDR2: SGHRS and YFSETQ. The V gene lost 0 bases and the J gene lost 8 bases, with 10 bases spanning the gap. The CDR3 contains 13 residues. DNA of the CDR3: TGCGCCAGCAGCTTGGAGGCAGCAGCTACGCAGTATTTT. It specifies CASSLEAAATQYF.

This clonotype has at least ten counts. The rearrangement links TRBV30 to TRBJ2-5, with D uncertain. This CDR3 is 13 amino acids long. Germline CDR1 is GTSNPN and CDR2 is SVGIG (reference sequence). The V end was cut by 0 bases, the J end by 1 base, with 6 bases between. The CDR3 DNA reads TGTGCCTGGAGTGTCGGCGGCCAAGAGACCCAGTACTTC. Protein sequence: CAWSVGGQETQYF.

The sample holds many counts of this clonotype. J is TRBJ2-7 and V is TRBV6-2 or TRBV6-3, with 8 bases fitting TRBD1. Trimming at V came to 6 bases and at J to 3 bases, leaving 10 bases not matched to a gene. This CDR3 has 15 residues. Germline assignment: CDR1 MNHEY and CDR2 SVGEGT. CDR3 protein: CASRTKGQGNYEQYF. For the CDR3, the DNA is TGTGCCAGCAGGACAAAAGGACAGGGCAACTACGAGCAGTACTTC.